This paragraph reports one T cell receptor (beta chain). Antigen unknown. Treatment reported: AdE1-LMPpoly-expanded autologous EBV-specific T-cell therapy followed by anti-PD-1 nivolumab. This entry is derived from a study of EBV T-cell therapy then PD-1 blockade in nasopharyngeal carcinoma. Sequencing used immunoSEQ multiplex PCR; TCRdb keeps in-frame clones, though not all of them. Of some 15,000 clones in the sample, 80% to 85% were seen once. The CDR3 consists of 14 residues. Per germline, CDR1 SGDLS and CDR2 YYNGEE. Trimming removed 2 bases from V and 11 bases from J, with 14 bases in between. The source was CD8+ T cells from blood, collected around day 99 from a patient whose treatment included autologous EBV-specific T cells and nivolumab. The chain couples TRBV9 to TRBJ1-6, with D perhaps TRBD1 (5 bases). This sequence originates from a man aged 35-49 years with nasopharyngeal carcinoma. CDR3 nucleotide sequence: TGTGCCAGCAGCGTTGGGACGGCTCGGGCACCCCTCCACTTT. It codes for CASSVGTARAPLHF.